Reported below is one TCR beta chain. As yet, its antigen is unknown. The data originate from a study of cytomegalovirus exposure and HLA in healthy donors. Study findings and constraints: Later analysis showed most CMV-associated TCR beta chains appearing HLA-restricted. A later analysis linked a missense variant in DCLRE1C to the trimming of TCR beta V and J genes. The investigators catalogued 150 to 200 TCR beta chains as cytomegalovirus-associated. Per a later analysis, approximately 16,000 TCR beta sequences showed association with HLA alleles at 0.05 false discovery rate.

Amplification used 60 Vbeta primers and 13 Jbeta primers. Assay: immunoSEQ multiplex PCR; the TCRdb copy retains only in-frame clones and omits some. The specimen's table records 160,000 or so clones. The CDR3 runs 15 residues. The chain combines TRBV21-1 with TRBJ2-3; the D call of TRBD1 is as the table states it, not checked on the DNA. TRBV21-1 is a pseudogene. This TCR was recovered from a man aged 30-40 years in good health and CMV-seronegative. Input material: PBMCs. CDR3 residues: CASSRTGGLRDTQYF. The CDR3 DNA reads TGTGCCAGCAGCAGAACAGGGGGTCTTCGCGATACGCAGTATTTT.